This T cell receptor (beta chain) was identified during a study of cytomegalovirus exposure and HLA in healthy donors. V was trimmed by 3 bases and J by 2 bases, leaving 14 bases between them. The CDR3 contains 15 residues. From germline, CDR1 is SGHRS and CDR2 YFSETQ. With 60 Vbeta and 13 Jbeta primers, the PCR was carried out. The assay was immunoSEQ multiplex PCR, and TCRdb's table has in-frame clones only and misses some. The sample includes 150,000 to 200,000 clones, more than 85% of them seen just once. The chain has TRBV5-1 and TRBJ2-5; D is perhaps TRBD2 (6 bases). The sequenced sample was PBMCs. The receptor's source is a girl in the first two years of life in good health and CMV-seronegative. CDR3 region: CASSSTSTLQETQYF. The CDR3 nucleotides read TGCGCCAGCAGCTCGACTAGTACGTTACAAGAGACCCAGTACTTC.